This T cell receptor beta chain was found in a study of CD8+CD57+ T cells in acquired aplastic anemia (dated by TCRdb to 2016 to 2019). Study-wide context: A mean of about 3 ug of DNA, ranging from roughly 0.18 to 30 ug, was extracted from sorted CD4+ and CD8+ cells. For healthy donor samples, the average read count was about 10 million for CD4+ cells and approximately 11 million for CD8+ cells.

What the research found in general, with its limitations: Patients and healthy controls showed no significant difference in CD8+ Simpson's diversity (P=0.060). Although roughly 30 CD8+ CDR3 sequences were shared by patients and controls, these sequences appeared highly expressed in patients and within the immunodominant clones of patients.

In this study, sorted CD4+ and CD8+ T cells from the blood of healthy subjects and of severe aplastic anemia patients had their TCR repertoires deep-sequenced. Ficoll-Paque density gradient centrifugation was used to isolate peripheral blood mononuclear cells. Before DNA was extracted, CD4+ and CD8+ T cells were sorted using either FACS or magnetic beads. Genomic DNA was used as template for profiling of TCR beta VDJ combinations and CDR3 sequences. TCR repertoire sequencing was run on an Illumina HiSeq 2000. Per the source publication's procedure: TRBV/TRBJ rearrangement plots, CDR3 size and DJ length profiles, and Simpson's diversity index were used to evaluate the repertoires. The immunodominant clone was defined as the most abundant DNA sequence in deep sequencing data. CDR3 amino acid sequences were checked for sharing between subjects and were compared against published repertoires and the VDJdb database. TCRdb reanalyzed the raw reads on its own, using fastp at Q25 for trimming and MiXCR for clone calling, and kept in-frame beta chains. Each CDR3 protein gets just one entry, which takes the most common genes and DNA from the rows behind it. Here the V and J calls rest on TCRdb's processing, not on the authors' analysis. In this sample the table shows some 48,000 distinct CDR3 sequences, 70% to 80% of which occur a single time. Of the sample, around a third is held by the ten largest clones.

A note on this clonotype: The antigen this receptor binds is unknown. Per-base qualities were not stored, and no clone one base away is much larger.

The CDR3 numbers 13 residues from cysteine through phenylalanine. The kept DNA is CDR3 alone, 39 bases in frame from the first base. CDR1 SQVTM and CDR2 ANQGSEA were looked up in the germline V gene. V is reduced by 6 bases and J by 4 bases, leaving a spacing of 16 bases between them. This receptor was taken from a human donor in good health, serving as a control. The sample taken for sequencing was sorted CD4+, CD8+, or CD8+CD57+ T cells (not recorded which) from PBMCs. The rearrangement joined TRBV29-1 to TRBJ2-7; a weak D assignment points to TRBD1 (6 bases agree). The nucleotides are TGCAGCGTCGAGGGGGACGGGTGGTACGAGCAGTACTTC. Its protein reads: CSVEGDGWYEQYF.